Listed below are T cell receptor beta chains from one sample, sequenced in a study of shared clonotypes between healthy human individuals. The assay was immunoSEQ multiplex PCR, and TCRdb's table has in-frame clones only and misses some. The sample lists roughly 530,000 clones, roughly 95% seen once, with approximately 0.06% in the top ten. The sequenced sample consisted of naive CD4+ T cells sorted from blood. The receptors here all came from a woman aged 25 to 39 in good health. Both conserved end residues are part of each CDR3. D genes are given only for firm matches. Clone size is not always given. Where it is, it says once, few, many or a class for expanded clones.

V	size	J	D	DNA	CDR3
TRBV7-2	NA	TRBJ1-4	TRBD1	TGTGCCAGCAGCCCCATCCGACCAGGGGGGGCAACTAATGAAAAACTGTTTTTT	CASSPIRPGGATNEKLFF
TRBV11-2	NA	TRBJ1-1	NA	TGTGCCAGCAGCTTAGGGTTAGGGGTGACTGAAGCTTTCTTT	CASSLGLGVTEAFF
TRBV28	NA	TRBJ2-7	TRBD2	TGTGCCAGCAGCCCCCTAGCGGACTACTCCTACGAGCAGTACTTC	CASSPLADYSYEQYF
TRBV5-1	NA	TRBJ1-1	NA	TGCGCCAGCAGCCCCGGGAGCACTGAAGCTTTCTTT	CASSPGSTEAFF
TRBV19	NA	TRBJ1-5	TRBD1	TGTGCCAGTAGTCGACAGGGACAAAGCAATCAGCCCCAGCATTTT	CASSRQGQSNQPQHF
TRBV11-2	once	TRBJ2-3	NA	TGTGCCAGCAGCTTAGGAGTACGGGGTAGCACAGATACGCAGTATTTT	CASSLGVRGSTDTQYF
TRBV28	few	TRBJ1-5	NA	TGTGCCAGCAGGGGACAAGAGGATCAGCCCCAGCATTTT	CASRGQEDQPQHF
TRBV5-1	NA	TRBJ2-1	NA	TGCGCCAGCAGCTTGGTAGACGGAGCCAATGAGCAGTTCTTC	CASSLVDGANEQFF
TRBV5-1	NA	TRBJ2-1	NA	TGCGCCAGCAGCTCGGGACTTAACAATGAGCAGTTCTTC	CASSSGLNNEQFF
TRBV28	NA	TRBJ1-4	NA	TGTGCCAGCACGGGGGTAGGTAGTGAAAAACTGTTTTTT	CASTGVGSEKLFF
TRBV5-6	NA	TRBJ1-2	NA	TGTGCCAGCAGCTTGGCTGGGGACGATGGCTACACCTTC	CASSLAGDDGYTF
TRBV18	NA	TRBJ2-2	NA	TGTGCCAGCTCACCACTACAGAGTTCTTCGGGGGCCGGGGAGCTGTTTTTT	CASSPLQSSSGAGELFF
TRBV6-6	NA	TRBJ1-1	NA	TGTGCCAGCAGTTATCGAGGAAAGGGCACTGAAGCTTTCTTT	CASSYRGKGTEAFF
TRBV2	NA	TRBJ2-7	NA	TGTGCCAGCAGCGTCCTCGGGGGGCCTGGCGAGCAGTACTTC	CASSVLGGPGEQYF
TRBV5-8	NA	TRBJ1-5	NA	TGTGCCAGCAGCTTGGTAGGGCCGGACAATCAGCCCCAGCATTTT	CASSLVGPDNQPQHF
TRBV14	NA	TRBJ1-1	NA	TGTGCCAGCAGAAATTGGGACGGTTACACTGAAGCTTTCTTT	CASRNWDGYTEAFF
TRBV2	NA	TRBJ2-7	TRBD1	TGTGCCAGCAGCAGACAGGGTTTGGACGAGCAGTACTTC	CASSRQGLDEQYF